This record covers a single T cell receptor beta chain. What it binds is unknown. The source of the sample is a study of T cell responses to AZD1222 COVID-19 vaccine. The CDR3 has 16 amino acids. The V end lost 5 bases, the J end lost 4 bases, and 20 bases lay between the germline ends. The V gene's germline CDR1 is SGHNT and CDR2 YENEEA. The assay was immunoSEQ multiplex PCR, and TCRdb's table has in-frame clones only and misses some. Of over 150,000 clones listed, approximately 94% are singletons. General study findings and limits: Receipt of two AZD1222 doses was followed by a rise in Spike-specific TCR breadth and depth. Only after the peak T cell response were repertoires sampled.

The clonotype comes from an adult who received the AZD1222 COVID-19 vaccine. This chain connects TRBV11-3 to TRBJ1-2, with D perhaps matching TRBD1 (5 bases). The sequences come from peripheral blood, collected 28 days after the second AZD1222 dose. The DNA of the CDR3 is TGTGCCAGCAGCCCACGGGGCGGGGGATTTGCCTATGGCTACACCTTC. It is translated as CASSPRGGGFAYGYTF.